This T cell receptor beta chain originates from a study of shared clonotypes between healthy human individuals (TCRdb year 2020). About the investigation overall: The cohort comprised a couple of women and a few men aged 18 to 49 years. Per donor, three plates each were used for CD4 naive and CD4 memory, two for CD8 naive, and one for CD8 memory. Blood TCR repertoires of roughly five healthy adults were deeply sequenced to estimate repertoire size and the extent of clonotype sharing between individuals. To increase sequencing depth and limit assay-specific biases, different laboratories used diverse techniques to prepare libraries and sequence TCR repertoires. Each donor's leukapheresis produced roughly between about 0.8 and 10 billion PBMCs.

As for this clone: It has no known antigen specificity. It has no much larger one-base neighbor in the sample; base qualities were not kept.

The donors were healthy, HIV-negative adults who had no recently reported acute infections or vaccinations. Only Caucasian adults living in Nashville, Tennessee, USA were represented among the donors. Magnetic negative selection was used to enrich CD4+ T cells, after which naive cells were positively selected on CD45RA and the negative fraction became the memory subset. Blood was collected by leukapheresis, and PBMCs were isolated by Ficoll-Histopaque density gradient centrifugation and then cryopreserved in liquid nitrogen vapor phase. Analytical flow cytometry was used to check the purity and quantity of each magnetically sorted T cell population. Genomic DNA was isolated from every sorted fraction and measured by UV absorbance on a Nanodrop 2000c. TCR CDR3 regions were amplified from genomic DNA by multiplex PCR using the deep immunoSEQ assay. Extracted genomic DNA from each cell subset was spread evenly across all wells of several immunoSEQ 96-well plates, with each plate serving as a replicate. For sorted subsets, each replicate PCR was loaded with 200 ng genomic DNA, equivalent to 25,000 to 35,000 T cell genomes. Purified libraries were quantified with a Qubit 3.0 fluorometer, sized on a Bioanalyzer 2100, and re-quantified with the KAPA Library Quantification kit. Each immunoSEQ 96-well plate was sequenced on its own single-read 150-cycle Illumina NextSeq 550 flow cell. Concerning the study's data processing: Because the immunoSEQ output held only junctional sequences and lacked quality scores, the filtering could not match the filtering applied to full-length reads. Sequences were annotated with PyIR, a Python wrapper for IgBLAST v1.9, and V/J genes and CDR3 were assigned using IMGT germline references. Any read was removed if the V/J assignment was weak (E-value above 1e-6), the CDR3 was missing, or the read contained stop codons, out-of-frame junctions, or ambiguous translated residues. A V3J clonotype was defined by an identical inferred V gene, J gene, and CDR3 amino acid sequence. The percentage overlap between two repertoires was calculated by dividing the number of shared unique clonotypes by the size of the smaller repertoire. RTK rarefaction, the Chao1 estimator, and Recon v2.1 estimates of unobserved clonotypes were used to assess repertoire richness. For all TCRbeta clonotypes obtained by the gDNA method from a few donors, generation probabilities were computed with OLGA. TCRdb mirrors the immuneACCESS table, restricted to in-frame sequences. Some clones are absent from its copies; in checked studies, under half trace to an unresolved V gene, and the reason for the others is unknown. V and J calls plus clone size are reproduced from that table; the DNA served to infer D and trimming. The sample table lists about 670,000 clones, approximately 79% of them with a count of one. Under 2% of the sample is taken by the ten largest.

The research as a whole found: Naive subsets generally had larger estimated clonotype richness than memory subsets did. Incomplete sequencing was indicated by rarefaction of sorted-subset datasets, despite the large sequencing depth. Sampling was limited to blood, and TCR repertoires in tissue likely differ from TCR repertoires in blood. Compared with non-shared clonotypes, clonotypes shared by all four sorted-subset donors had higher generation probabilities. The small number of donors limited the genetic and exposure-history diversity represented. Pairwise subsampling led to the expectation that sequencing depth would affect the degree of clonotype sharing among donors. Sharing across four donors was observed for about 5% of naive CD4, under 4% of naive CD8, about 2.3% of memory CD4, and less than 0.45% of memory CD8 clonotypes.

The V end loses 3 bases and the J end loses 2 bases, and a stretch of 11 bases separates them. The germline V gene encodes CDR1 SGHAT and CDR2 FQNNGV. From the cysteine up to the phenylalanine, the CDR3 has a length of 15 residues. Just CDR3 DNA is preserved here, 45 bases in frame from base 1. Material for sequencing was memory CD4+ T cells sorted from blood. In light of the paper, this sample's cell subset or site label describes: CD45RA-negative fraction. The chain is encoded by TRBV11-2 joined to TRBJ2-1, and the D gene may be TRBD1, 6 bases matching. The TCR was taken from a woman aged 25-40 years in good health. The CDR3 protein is CASSLHRAAYNEQFF. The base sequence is TGTGCCAGCAGCTTGCACAGGGCAGCCTACAATGAGCAGTTCTTC.